In this sample, the clone carrying this T cell receptor beta chain turned up a few times. The antigen is undetermined. The sample belongs to a study of post-analysis software for immune sequencing data. Study context: Both relapsing-remitting and secondary progressive multiple sclerosis featured among the disease courses, as did progressive-relapsing multiple sclerosis. General study findings and limits: By F measure, samples from a shared preparation batch strongly co-clustered. There was significantly lower normalized Chao1 diversity in multiple sclerosis patients than in controls. TRBV5-6, TRBV5-1 and TRBV20-1 were among four or five TRBV segments more frequent in patients than controls.

Every TCR beta cDNA library bore unique molecular identifiers. MiXCR was run by TCRdb on the PCR reads, yielding one entry per CDR3 protein. The data contain about half a million distinct CDR3 sequences, around 36% of them singletons. CDR3 length equals 15 residues. In germline, CDR1 is DFQATT, CDR2 SNEGSKA (reference sequence). The junction had 9 bases not matched to a gene; V was cut back by 6 bases and J by 0 bases. This TCR was sampled from a girl under 18 with multiple sclerosis. The sequenced sample was blood. The V and J genes are TRBV20-1 and TRBJ2-3, with TRBD2 matching over 7 bases. The CDR3 sequence is CSAIYPGGSTDTQYF. DNA for the CDR3: TGCAGTGCCATATACCCGGGGGGAAGCACAGATACGCAGTATTTT.